Following are 11 T cell receptor beta chains from one sample sequenced in a study of cytomegalovirus exposure and HLA in healthy donors. It was with 60 Vbeta and 13 Jbeta primers that the PCR ran. Sequencing was performed with immunoSEQ multiplex PCR; in TCRdb, only in-frame clones are kept and a portion is missing. Of more than 100,000 clones in the sample, around 84% were seen once. Sequenced material: PBMCs. These receptors all stem from a woman in her 30s in good health and CMV-seropositive.

The chain has TRBV18 and TRBJ1-2; TRBD1 matches 9 bases. J was trimmed by 10 bases and V by 2 bases; bases with no gene match: 8. The CDR3 has 14 residues. Germline V CDR1 and CDR2: KGHSH, LQKENI. The CDR3 DNA reads TGTGCCAGCTCACCAGGCGGGACAGGGACTGACTACACCTTC. Protein: CASSPGGTGTDYTF.

The V and J genes are TRBV28 and TRBJ1-2; D not certain. The CDR3 covers 11 residues. In germline, CDR1 is MDHEN, CDR2 SYDVKM. Trimming shortened V by 7 bases and J by 8 bases, and 11 bases separated the two germline ends. The CDR3 loop reads CASNTPRGYTF. As DNA, the CDR3 is TGTGCCAGCAACACCCCGAGGGGCTACACCTTC.

The V call is TRBV6-1, the J call TRBJ2-3; weak D call: TRBD1 (5 bases). Germline V lookup: CDR1 MNHNS, CDR2 SASEGT. The CDR3 is made up of 13 amino acids. CDR3 coding DNA: TGTGCGGGTGGGGCAAAGAGTCAAGATACGCAGTATTTT. Protein: CAGGAKSQDTQYF.

This clone has a single count. Other DNA sequences from this sample encode an identical CDR3 as well. The chain combines TRBV4-1 with TRBJ2-7; TRBD1 matches 7 bases. This CDR3 has 14 residues. J lost 2 bases, V lost 3 bases, and 4 bases had no gene match. From germline, CDR1 is MGHRA and CDR2 YSYEKL. The CDR3 spells CASSHRQGAYEQYF. DNA of the CDR3: TGCGCCAGCAGCCATAGGCAGGGGGCCTACGAGCAGTACTTC.

J is TRBJ2-3 and V is TRBV4-1, with 7 bases aligning to TRBD2. Germline lookup yields CDR1 MGHRA and CDR2 YSYEKL. V was clipped by 2 bases and J by 4 bases; unmatched bases: 6. This CDR3 is built from 15 residues. The CDR3 nucleotides read TGCGCCAGCAGCCAACAAGCTAGCGGCCCAGATACGCAGTATTTT. Translation gives CASSQQASGPDTQYF.

The chain carries TRBV7-2 and TRBJ2-7, with a tentative D call TRBD2 (5 bases). V was trimmed by 5 bases and J by 3 bases, leaving 17 bases between them. CDR3 size: 15 residues. Germline lookup yields CDR1 SGHTA and CDR2 FQGNSA. CDR3 in DNA: TGTGCCAGCAGCCCTGCCGGAGGACGATTCTACGAGCAGTACTTC. Encoded protein: CASSPAGGRFYEQYF. The whole variable domain, filled in from reference TRBV7-2 and TRBJ2-7, reads GAGVSQSPSNKVTEKGKDVELRCDPISGHTALYWYRQSLGQGLEFLIYFQGNSAPDKSGLPSDRFSAERTGGSVSTLTIQRTQQEDSAVYLCASSPAGGRFYEQYFGPGTRLTVT.

This clone was detected only once. This rearrangement joins TRBV9 to TRBJ2-7, with 9 bases matching TRBD1. The CDR3 length is 14 residues. CDR1 is SGDLS, CDR2 YYNGEE, per germline. V gave up 1 base and J gave up 5 bases; unmatched junction bases: 4. CDR3 in DNA: TGTGCCAGCAGCGTAAGTGGGACAGGGAACGAGCAGTACTTC. This gives the protein CASSVSGTGNEQYF.

The gene calls are TRBV9 and TRBJ1-1; D call uncertain. Trimming left V 2 bases short and J 11 bases short, with 22 bases between. Germline V gene data show CDR1 as SGDLS and CDR2 as YYNGEE. CDR3 size: 15 residues. This chain's CDR3 is CASSVIYNDPSGAFF. Written as DNA, the CDR3 is TGTGCCAGCAGCGTCATTTATAACGACCCATCCGGGGCTTTCTTT.

The chain uses TRBV27 and TRBJ1-1; TRBD1 agrees at 7 bases. Losses at the gene ends were 4 bases for V and 5 bases for J; bases not matched to a gene: 13. CDR3 length: 16 residues. Germline loops: CDR1 MNHEY, CDR2 SMNVEV (reference sequence). For the CDR3, the DNA is TGTGCCAGCAGTTCGGCTTGGGACAGAGGTGGAACTGAAGCTTTCTTT. Residues: CASSSAWDRGGTEAFF.

Comments on this clone: Other DNA sequences of this sample code for an identical CDR3. CDR3 bases: TGCGCCAGCAGCTCCGGACAGGGGGACGGCTACACCTTC. This translates into CASSSGQGDGYTF. The genes are TRBV5-1 and TRBJ1-2, with 10 bases lining up with TRBD1. V lost 3 bases and J lost 8; bases outside the gene matches: 4. This CDR3 region has 13 residues. Germline V gene sequence: CDR1 SGHRS, CDR2 YFSETQ.

This chain connects TRBV4-3 to TRBJ1-2; 8 bases align to TRBD1. The CDR3 has 14 amino acids. The germline V gene encodes CDR1 LGHNA and CDR2 YSLEER. Trimming removed 7 bases from V and 4 bases from J; junction bases left unmatched: 8. CDR3 nucleotide sequence: TGCGCCAGCACCCCAGCAGGGGGCGTCTATGGCTACACCTTC. It encodes CASTPAGGVYGYTF.